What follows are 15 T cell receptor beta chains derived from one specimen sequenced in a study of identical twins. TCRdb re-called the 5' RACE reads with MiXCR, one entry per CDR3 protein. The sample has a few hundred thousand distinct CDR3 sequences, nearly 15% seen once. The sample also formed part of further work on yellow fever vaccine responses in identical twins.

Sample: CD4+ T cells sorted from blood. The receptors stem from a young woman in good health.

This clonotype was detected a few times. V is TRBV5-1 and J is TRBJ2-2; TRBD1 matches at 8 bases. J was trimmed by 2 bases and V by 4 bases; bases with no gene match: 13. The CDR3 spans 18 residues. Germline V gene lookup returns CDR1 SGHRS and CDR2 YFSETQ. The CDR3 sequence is CASSLLDRAQPNTGELFF. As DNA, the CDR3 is TGCGCCAGCAGCCTCCTGGACAGGGCCCAACCCAACACCGGGGAGCTGTTTTTT.

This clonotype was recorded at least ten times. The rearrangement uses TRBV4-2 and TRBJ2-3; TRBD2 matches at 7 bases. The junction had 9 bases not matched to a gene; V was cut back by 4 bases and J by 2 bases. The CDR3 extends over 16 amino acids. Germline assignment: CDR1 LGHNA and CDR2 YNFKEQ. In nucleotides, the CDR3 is TGTGCCAGCAGCCCCCATAGTCGGGGGGACACAGATACGCAGTATTTT. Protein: CASSPHSRGDTDTQYF.

CDR3 in amino acids: CASRRVFEQYV. CDR3 DNA: TGTGCCAGCCGGCGGGTGTTCGAGCAGTACGTC. The J gene is TRBJ2-7, the V gene TRBV2; D possibly corresponds to TRBD2 (5 bases). The V gene lost 8 bases and the J gene lost 6 bases, with 11 bases spanning the gap. The CDR3 is made up of 11 amino acids. Looked up from germline, CDR1 is SNHLY and CDR2 is FYNNEI.

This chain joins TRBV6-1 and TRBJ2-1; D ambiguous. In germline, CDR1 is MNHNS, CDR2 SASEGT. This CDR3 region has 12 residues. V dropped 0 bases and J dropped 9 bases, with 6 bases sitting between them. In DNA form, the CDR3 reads TGTGCCAGCAGTGAAGCAGGGTCTGAGCAGTTCTTC. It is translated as CASSEAGSEQFF.

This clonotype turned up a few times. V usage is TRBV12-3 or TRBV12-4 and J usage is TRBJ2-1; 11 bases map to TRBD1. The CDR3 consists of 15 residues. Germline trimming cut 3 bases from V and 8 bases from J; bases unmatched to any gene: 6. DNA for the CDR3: TGTGCCAGCAGTTTCGGACAGGGGGCGGGGGATGAGCAGTTCTTC. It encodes CASSFGQGAGDEQFF.

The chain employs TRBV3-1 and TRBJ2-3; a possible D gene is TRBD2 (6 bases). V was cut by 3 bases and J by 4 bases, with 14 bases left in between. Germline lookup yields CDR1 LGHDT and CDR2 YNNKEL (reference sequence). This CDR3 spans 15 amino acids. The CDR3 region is CASSHSGLQSDTQYF. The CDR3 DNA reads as TGTGCCAGCAGCCATAGCGGTCTACAATCAGATACGCAGTATTTT.

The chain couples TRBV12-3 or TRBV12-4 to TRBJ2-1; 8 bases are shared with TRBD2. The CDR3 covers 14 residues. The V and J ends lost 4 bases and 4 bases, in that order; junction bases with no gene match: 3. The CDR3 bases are TGTGCCAGCAGTTCAGCGGGAGCTTACAATGAGCAGTTCTTC. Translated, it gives CASSSAGAYNEQFF.

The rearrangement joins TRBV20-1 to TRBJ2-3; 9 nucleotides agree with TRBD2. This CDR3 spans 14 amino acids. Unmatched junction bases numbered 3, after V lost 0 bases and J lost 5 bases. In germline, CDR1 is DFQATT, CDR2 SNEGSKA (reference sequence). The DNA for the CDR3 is TGCAGTGCTAGAGATCGAGCGGGAGGAGATACGCAGTATTTT. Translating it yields CSARDRAGGDTQYF.

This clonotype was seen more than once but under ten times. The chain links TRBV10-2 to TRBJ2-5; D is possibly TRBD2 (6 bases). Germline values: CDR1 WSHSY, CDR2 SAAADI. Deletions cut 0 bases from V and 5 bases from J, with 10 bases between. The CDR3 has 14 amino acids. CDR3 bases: TGCGCCAGCAGTGAGTCGTGGCGGGGTGAGACCCAGTACTTC. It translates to CASSESWRGETQYF.

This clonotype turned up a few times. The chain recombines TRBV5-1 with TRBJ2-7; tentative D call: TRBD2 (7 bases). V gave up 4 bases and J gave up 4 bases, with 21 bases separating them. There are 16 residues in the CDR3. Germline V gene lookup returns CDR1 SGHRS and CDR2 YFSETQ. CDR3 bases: TGCGCCAGCAGCGACGGCAGGACTAGGGGGAGGTACGAGCAGTACTTC. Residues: CASSDGRTRGRYEQYF.

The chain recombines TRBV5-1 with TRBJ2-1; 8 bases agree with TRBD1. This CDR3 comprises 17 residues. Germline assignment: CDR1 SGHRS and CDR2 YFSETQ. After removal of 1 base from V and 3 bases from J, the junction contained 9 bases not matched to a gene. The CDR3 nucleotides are TGCGCCAGCAGCTTGATTCAGGGGGCGAGCTACTACAATGAGCAGTTCTTC. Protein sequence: CASSLIQGASYYNEQFF.

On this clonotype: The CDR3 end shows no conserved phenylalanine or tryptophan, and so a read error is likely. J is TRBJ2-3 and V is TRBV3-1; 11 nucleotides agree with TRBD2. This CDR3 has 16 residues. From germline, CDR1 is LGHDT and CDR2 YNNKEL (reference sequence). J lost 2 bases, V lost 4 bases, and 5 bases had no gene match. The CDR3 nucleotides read TGTGCCAGCAGCCTGTTGACTAGCGGGGTCACAGATACGCAGTATATT. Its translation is CASSLLTSGVTDTQYI.

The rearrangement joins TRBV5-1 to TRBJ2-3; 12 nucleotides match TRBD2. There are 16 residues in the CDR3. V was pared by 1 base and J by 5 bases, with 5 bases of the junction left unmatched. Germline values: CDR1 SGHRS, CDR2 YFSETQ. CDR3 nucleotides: TGCGCCAGCAGCTTGCCTAGCGGGGGGGCAGGAGATACGCAGTATTTT. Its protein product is CASSLPSGGAGDTQYF.

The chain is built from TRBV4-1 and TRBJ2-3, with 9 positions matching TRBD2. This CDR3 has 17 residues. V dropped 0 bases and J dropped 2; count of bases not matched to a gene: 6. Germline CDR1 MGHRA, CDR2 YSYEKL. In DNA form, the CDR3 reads TGCGCCAGCAGCCAAGAACGGCTAGCGGGACCCACAGATACGCAGTATTTT. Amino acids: CASSQERLAGPTDTQYF.

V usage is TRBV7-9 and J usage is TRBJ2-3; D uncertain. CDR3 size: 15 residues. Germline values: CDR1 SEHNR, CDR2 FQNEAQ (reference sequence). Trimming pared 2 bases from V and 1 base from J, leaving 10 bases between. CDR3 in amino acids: CASSLTTAGTDTQYF. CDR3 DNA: TGTGCCAGCAGCTTAACAACGGCGGGCACAGATACGCAGTATTTT. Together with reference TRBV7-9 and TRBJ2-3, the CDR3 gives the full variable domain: DTGVSQNPRHKITKRGQNVTFRCDPISEHNRLYWYRQTLGQGPEFLTYFQNEAQLEKSRLLSDRFSAERPKGSFSTLEIQRTEQGDSAMYLCASSLTTAGTDTQYFGPGTRLTVL.